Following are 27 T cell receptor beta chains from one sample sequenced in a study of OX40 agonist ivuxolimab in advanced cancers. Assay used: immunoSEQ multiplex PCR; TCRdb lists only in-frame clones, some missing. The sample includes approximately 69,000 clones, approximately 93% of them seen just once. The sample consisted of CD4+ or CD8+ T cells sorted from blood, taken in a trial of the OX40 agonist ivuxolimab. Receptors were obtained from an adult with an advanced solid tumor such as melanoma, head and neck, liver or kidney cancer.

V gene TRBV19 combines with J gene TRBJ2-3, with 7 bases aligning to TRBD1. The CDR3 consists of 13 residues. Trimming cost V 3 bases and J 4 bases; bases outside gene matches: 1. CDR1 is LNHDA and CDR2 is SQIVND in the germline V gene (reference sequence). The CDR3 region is CASSIDRADTQYF. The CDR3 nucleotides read TGTGCCAGTAGTATCGACAGGGCAGATACGCAGTATTTT.

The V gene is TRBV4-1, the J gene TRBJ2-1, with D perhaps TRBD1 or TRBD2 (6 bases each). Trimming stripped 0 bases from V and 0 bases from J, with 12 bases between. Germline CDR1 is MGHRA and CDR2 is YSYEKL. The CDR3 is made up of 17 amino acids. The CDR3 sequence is CASSQEGGQISYNEQFF. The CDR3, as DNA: TGCGCCAGCAGCCAAGAGGGAGGACAGATCTCCTACAATGAGCAGTTCTTC.

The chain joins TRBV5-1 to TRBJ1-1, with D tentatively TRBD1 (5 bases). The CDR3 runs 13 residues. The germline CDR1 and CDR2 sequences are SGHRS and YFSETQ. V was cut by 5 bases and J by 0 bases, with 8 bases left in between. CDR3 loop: CASRTVLNTEAFF. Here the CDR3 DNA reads TGCGCCAGCAGGACAGTTTTGAACACTGAAGCTTTCTTT.

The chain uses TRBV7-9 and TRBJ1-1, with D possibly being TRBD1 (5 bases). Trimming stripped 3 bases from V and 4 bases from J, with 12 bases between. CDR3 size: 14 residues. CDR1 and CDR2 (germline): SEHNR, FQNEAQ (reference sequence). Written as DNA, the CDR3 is TGTGCCAGCAGCTTCACTCCGGGGCCCACTGAAGCTTTCTTT. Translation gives CASSFTPGPTEAFF.

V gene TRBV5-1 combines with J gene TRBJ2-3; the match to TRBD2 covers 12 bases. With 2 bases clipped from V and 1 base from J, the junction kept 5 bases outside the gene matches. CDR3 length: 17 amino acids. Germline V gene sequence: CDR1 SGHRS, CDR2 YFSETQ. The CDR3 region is CASSLLAGGSGTDTQYF. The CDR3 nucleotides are TGCGCCAGCAGCTTACTAGCGGGAGGATCGGGCACAGATACGCAGTATTTT.

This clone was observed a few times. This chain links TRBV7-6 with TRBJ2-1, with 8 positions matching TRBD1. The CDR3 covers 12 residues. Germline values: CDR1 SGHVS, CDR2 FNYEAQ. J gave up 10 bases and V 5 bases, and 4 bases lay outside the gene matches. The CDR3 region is CASSPGTGEQFF. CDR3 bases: TGTGCCAGCAGCCCGGGGACAGGCGAGCAGTTCTTC.

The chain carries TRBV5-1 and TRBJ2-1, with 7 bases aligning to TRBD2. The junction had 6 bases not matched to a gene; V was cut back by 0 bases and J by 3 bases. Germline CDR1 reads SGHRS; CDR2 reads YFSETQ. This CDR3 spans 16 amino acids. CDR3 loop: CASSLVAGVNYNEQFF. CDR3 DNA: TGCGCCAGCAGCTTGGTTGCGGGAGTTAACTACAATGAGCAGTTCTTC. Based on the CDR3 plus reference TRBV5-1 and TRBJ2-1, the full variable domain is KAGVTQTPRYLIKTRGQQVTLSCSPISGHRSVSWYQQTPGQGLQFLFEYFSETQRNKGNFPGRFSGRQFSNSRSEMNVSTLELGDSALYLCASSLVAGVNYNEQFFGPGTRLTVL.

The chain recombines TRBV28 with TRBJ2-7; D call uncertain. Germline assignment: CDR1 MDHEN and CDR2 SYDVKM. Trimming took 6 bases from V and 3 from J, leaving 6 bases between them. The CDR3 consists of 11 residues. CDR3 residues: CASSSFYEQYF. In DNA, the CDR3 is TGTGCCAGCAGCTCATTCTACGAGCAGTACTTC.

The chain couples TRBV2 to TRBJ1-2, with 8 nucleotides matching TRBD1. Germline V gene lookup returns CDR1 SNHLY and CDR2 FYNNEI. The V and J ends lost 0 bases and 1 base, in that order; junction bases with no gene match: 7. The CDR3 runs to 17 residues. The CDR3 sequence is CASSEAGQGAINYGYTF. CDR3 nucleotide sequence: TGTGCCAGCAGTGAAGCGGGCCAGGGGGCAATTAACTATGGCTACACCTTC.

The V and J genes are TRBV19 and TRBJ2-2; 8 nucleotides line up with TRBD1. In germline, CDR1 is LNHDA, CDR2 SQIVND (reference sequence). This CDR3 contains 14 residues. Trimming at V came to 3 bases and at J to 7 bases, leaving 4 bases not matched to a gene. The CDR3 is CASSIPGGGGELFF. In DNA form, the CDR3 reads TGTGCCAGTAGTATCCCAGGGGGCGGCGGGGAGCTGTTTTTT.

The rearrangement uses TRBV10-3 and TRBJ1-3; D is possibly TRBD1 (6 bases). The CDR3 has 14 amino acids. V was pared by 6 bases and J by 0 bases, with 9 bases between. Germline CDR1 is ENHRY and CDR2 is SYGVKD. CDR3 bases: TGTGCCATCAGGAGGGACACCTCTGGAAACACCATATATTTT. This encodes CAIRRDTSGNTIYF.

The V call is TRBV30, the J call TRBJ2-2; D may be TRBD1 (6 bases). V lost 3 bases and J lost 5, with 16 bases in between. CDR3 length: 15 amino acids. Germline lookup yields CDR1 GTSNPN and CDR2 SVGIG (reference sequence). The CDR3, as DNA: TGTGCCTGGAGCCACGACTGGGGGCATACCGGGGAGCTGTTTTTT. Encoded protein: CAWSHDWGHTGELFF. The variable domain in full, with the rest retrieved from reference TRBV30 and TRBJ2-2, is SQTIHQWPATLVQPVGSPLSLECTVEGTSNPNLYWYRQAAGRGLQLLFYSVGIGQISSEVPQNLSASRPQDRQFILSSKKLLLSDSGFYLCAWSHDWGHTGELFFGEGSRLTVL.

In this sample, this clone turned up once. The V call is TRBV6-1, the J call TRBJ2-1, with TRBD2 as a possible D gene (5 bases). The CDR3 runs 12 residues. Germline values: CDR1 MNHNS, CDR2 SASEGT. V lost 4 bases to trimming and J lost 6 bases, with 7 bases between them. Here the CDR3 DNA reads TGTGCCAGCAGTGGGACTCCCAATGAGCAGTTCTTC. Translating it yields CASSGTPNEQFF.

CDR3 residues: CASSASTGGLSPLHF. The CDR3 DNA reads TGTGCCAGCAGCGCGTCGACAGGGGGCCTATCACCCCTCCACTTT. This chain joins TRBV9 and TRBJ1-6; 10 bases agree with TRBD1. Germline CDR1 is SGDLS and CDR2 is YYNGEE. The CDR3 totals 15 residues. V shed 3 bases and J 10 bases; nucleotides not matched to a gene: 7.

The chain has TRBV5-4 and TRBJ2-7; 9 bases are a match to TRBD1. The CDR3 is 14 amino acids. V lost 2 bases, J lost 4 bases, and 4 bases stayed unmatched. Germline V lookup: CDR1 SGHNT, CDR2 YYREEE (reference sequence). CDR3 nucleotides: TGTGCCAGCAGCTTCGGGACAGGGAAGTACGAGCAGTACTTC. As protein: CASSFGTGKYEQYF.

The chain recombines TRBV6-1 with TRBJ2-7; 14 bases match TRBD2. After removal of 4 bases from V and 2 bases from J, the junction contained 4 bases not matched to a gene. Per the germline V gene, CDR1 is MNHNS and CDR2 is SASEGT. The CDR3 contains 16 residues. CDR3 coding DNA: TGTGCCAGCAGTGGACTAGCGGGAGGGGCGACCTACGAGCAGTACTTC. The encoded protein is CASSGLAGGATYEQYF.

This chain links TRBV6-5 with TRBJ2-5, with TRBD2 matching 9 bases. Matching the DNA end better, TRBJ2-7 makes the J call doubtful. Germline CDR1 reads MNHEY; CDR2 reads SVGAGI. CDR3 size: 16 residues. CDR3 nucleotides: TGTGCCAGCAGTTACCTTGTAGGACTAGCGATATACGAGCAGTACTTC. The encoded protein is CASSYLVGLAIYEQYF.

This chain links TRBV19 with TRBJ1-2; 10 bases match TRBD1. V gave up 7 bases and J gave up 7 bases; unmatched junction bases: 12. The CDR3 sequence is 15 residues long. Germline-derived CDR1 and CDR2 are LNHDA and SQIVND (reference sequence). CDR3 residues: CASTTSRDRGFGYTF. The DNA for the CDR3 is TGTGCCAGTACCACGTCCCGGGACAGGGGATTTGGCTACACCTTC.

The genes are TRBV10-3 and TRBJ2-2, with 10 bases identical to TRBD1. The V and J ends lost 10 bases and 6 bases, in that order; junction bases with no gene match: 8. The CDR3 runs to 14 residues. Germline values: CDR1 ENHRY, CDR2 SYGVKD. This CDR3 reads CATRDRGFAGELFF. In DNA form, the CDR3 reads TGTGCCACCCGGGACAGGGGATTTGCCGGGGAGCTGTTTTTT.

CDR3 DNA sequence: TGTGCCAGCAGCGTAGAGGATTGGGCGGGACAGCGTACCTACAATGAGCAGTTCTTC. Translation gives CASSVEDWAGQRTYNEQFF. This sequence joins TRBV9 and TRBJ2-1; a weak D match, TRBD1 (7 bases). This CDR3 contains 19 residues. Germline V gives CDR1 SGDLS, CDR2 YYNGEE. V lost 0 bases, J lost 2 bases, and 21 bases lay in between.

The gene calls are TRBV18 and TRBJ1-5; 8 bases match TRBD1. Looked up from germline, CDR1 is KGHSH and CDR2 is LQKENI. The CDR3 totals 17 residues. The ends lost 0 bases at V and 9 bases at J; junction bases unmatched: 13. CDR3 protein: CASSPPRLTGVDGPQHF. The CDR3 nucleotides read TGTGCCAGCTCACCACCGAGGTTGACAGGGGTCGATGGGCCCCAGCATTTT.

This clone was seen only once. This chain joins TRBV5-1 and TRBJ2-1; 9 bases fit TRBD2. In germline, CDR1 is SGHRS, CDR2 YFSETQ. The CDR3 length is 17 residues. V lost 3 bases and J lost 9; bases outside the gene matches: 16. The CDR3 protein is CASSSTPGTSTRGEQFF. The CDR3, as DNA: TGCGCCAGCAGCTCCACCCCCGGGACTAGCACTCGGGGTGAGCAGTTCTTC.

The CDR3 DNA is TGTGCCAGCAGTGAAGCGCTAAGCGGGAGCACAGATACGCAGTATTTT. Translation: CASSEALSGSTDTQYF. J is TRBJ2-3 and V is TRBV2; D may be TRBD2 (6 bases). The CDR3 length is 16 residues. Trimming took off 0 bases at V and 0 bases at J, with 10 bases between the two ends. Looked up from germline, CDR1 is SNHLY and CDR2 is FYNNEI. Drawing the rest from reference TRBV2 and TRBJ2-3, the complete variable domain is EPEVTQTPSHQVTQMGQEVILRCVPISNHLYFYWYRQILGQKVEFLVSFYNNEISEKSEIFDDQFSVERPDGSNFTLKIRSTKLEDSAMYFCASSEALSGSTDTQYFGPGTRLTVL.

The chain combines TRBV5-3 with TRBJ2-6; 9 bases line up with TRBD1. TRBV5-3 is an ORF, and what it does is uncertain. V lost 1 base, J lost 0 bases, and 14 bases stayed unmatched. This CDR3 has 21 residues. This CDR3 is CARSLRGQGLERYSGANVLTF. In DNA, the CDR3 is TGTGCCAGAAGCTTGAGGGGACAGGGTCTAGAAAGATACTCTGGGGCCAACGTCCTGACTTTC.

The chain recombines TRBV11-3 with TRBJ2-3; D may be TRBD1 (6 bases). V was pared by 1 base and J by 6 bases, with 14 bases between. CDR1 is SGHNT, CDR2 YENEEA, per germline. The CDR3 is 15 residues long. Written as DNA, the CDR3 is TGTGCCAGCAGCTTAGGGGGGCTAGTTGACGATACGCAGTATTTT. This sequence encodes CASSLGGLVDDTQYF.

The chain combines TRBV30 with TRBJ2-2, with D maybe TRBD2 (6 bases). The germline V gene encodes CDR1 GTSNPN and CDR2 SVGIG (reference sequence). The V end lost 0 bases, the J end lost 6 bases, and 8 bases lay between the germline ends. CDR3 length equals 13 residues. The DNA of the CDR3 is TGTGCCTGGAGTGTACGGGGGTCCGGGGAGCTGTTTTTT. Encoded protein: CAWSVRGSGELFF.

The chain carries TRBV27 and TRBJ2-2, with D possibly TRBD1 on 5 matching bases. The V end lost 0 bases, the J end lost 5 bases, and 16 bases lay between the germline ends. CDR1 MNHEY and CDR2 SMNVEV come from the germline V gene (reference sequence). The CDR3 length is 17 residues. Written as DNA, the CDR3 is TGTGCCAGCAGTTTATCGCAGGGTGTAGGTGGAACCGGGGAGCTGTTTTTT. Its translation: CASSLSQGVGGTGELFF.